A single sample gave rise to the 25 T cell receptor beta chains below, sequenced in a study of shared clonotypes between healthy human individuals. Clones were read by immunoSEQ multiplex PCR, and TCRdb kept only the in-frame ones, dropping some. The repertoire consists of over a million clones, with approximately 80% occurring once and the leading ten covering under 0.8%. What was sequenced was memory CD4+ T cells from PBMCs. The subset is: CD45RA-negative fraction. The receptors come from a man aged 18 to 30 in good health. Some clones in this sample may be carry-over from other donors' samples.

A word on this clone: Being one base from a much bigger clone, this may be a read error. The V call is TRBV30, the J call TRBJ1-5; no definite D call. V lost 1 base, J lost 4 bases, and 8 bases lay in between. The CDR3 runs to 13 residues. The germline V gene has CDR1 GTSNPN and CDR2 SVGIG (reference sequence). The CDR3 here is CAWSGRPNQPQHF. CDR3 nucleotides: TGTGCCTGGAGTGGACGGCCGAATCAGCCCCAGCATTTT.

The table lists this clone with a count of one. The gene calls are TRBV6-6 and TRBJ1-4, with TRBD1 matching over 7 bases. This CDR3 is 16 amino acids long. Germline-derived CDR1 and CDR2 are MNHNY and SVGAGI (reference sequence). V was pared by 6 bases and J by 7 bases, with 14 bases of the junction left unmatched. The CDR3 DNA is TGTGCCAGCAGACCCCTCGGGAGGGGGCGAAGTGAAAAACTGTTTTTT. It specifies CASRPLGRGRSEKLFF.

The chain links TRBV11-2 to TRBJ1-1; no definite D call. Looked up from germline, CDR1 is SGHAT and CDR2 is FQNNGV. V lost 1 base, J lost 5 bases, and 17 bases lay in between. The CDR3 loop spans 16 amino acids. DNA of the CDR3: TGTGCCAGCAGCTTAGTTGGGTACGCAGCCCCGACTGAAGCTTTCTTT. Its translation is CASSLVGYAAPTEAFF.

The V and J genes are TRBV5-1 and TRBJ2-7; 9 bases map to TRBD1. Germline-derived CDR1 and CDR2 are SGHRS and YFSETQ. This CDR3 spans 14 amino acids. Trimming removed 1 base from V and 7 bases from J; junction bases left unmatched: 6. The CDR3 is CASSLLGQGGEQYF. Written as DNA, the CDR3 is TGCGCCAGCAGCTTGTTGGGACAGGGTGGAGAGCAGTACTTC.

The chain carries TRBV2 and TRBJ1-4; weak D call: TRBD1 (5 bases). This CDR3 is 14 amino acids long. The germline gives CDR1 SNHLY, CDR2 FYNNEI. V was pared by 6 bases and J by 1 base, with 9 bases between. The CDR3 nucleotides are TGTGCCAGCAGCGCAGGGATAACTAATGAAAAACTGTTTTTT. It codes for CASSAGITNEKLFF.

The chain couples TRBV29-1 to TRBJ1-1, with a possible D match to TRBD1 (5 bases). Trimming pared 5 bases from V and 0 bases from J, leaving 7 bases between. The CDR3 is made up of 12 amino acids. CDR1 and CDR2 (germline): SQVTM, ANQGSEA. In DNA form, the CDR3 reads TGCAGCGTTAACAGGATGAACACTGAAGCTTTCTTT. It yields the protein CSVNRMNTEAFF.

The rearrangement uses TRBV5-5 and TRBJ1-4, with a tentative D call TRBD1 (6 bases). The V end was cut by 4 bases, the J end by 8 bases, with 15 bases between. This CDR3 comprises 14 residues. CDR1 is SGHKS and CDR2 is YYEKEE in the germline V gene (reference sequence). The CDR3 spells CASSSGQLSEKLFF. The CDR3, as DNA: TGTGCCAGCAGCAGTGGACAGCTGAGCGAAAAACTGTTTTTT.

To note about this clone: One end of the junction varies from germline; a read error may be responsible. Other nucleotide sequences in the sample specify the same CDR3. This chain uses TRBV11-1 with TRBJ2-5; no clear D. CDR1 and CDR2 (germline): SGHAT, FQDESV (reference sequence). This CDR3 is 15 amino acids long. CDR3 in DNA: TGTGCCAGCAGCCTCGGAAACGTGTACCAGGAGACCCAGTACTTC. Its protein is CASSLGNVYQETQYF.

The J gene is TRBJ2-3, the V gene TRBV9; D is undetermined. From germline, CDR1 is SGDLS and CDR2 YYNGEE. V lost 9 bases, J lost 5 bases, and 22 bases lay in between. This CDR3 comprises 15 residues. This CDR3 reads CATSTRSSVGDTQYF. DNA of the CDR3: TGTGCCACCTCCACGCGGTCGTCTGTAGGAGATACGCAGTATTTT.

This chain links TRBV13 with TRBJ2-5; no clear D gene. The DNA matches TRBJ2-7 better at its end, which makes the J call doubtful. The CDR3 has 13 amino acids. Germline V lookup: CDR1 PRHDT, CDR2 FYEKMQ (reference sequence). The CDR3 DNA is TGTGCCAGCAGCCCCTTAGGTGCCTACGAGCAGTACTTC. Its protein product is CASSPLGAYEQYF.

The chain is built from TRBV7-9 and TRBJ1-4, with 9 bases lining up with TRBD1. The CDR3 loop spans 15 amino acids. Germline values: CDR1 SEHNR, CDR2 FQNEAQ (reference sequence). The trim removed 5 bases at V and 5 bases at J, leaving 6 bases unmatched. CDR3: CASSQPGTGNEKLFF. CDR3 DNA: TGTGCCAGCAGCCAACCCGGGACAGGGAATGAAAAACTGTTTTTT.

V and J are TRBV29-1 and TRBJ2-1; no reliable D call. CDR1 SQVTM and CDR2 ANQGSEA come from the germline V gene. This CDR3 spans 11 amino acids. V lost 2 bases to trimming and J lost 11 bases, with 10 bases between them. The DNA for the CDR3 is TGCAGCGTTGAAATTCAAGGACAGCAGTTCTTC. Its protein product is CSVEIQGQQFF.

The chain joins TRBV5-4 to TRBJ2-3; weak D call: TRBD1 (6 bases). Per the germline V gene, CDR1 is SGHNT and CDR2 is YYREEE (reference sequence). Trimming left V 3 bases short and J 4 bases short, with 12 bases between. There are 14 residues in the CDR3. The CDR3 DNA is TGTGCCAGCAGCTCCCGGACAGAAGCAGATACGCAGTATTTT. As protein: CASSSRTEADTQYF.

This clone was detected only a few times. This chain links TRBV6-1 with TRBJ2-7, with a possible D match to TRBD2 (6 bases). This CDR3 spans 15 amino acids. Trimming cost V 4 bases and J 0 bases, with 13 bases left between them. Germline V gene sequence: CDR1 MNHNS, CDR2 SASEGT. CDR3 amino acids: CASSVRTEGSYEQYF. The CDR3 DNA follows: TGTGCCAGCAGTGTAAGGACGGAGGGCTCCTACGAGCAGTACTTC.

The chain links TRBV6-1 to TRBJ2-7, with 7 bases identical to TRBD2. In germline, CDR1 is MNHNS, CDR2 SASEGT. The CDR3 length is 13 residues. Trimming cost V 7 bases and J 3 bases; bases outside gene matches: 6. CDR3 sequence reads: CASTWGGYYEQYF. DNA of the CDR3: TGTGCCAGCACCTGGGGGGGATACTACGAGCAGTACTTC.

The chain recombines TRBV5-1 with TRBJ2-3; 10 bases align to TRBD2. V shed 2 bases, J shed 3 bases, and the junction held 3 bases outside the gene matches. In germline, CDR1 is SGHRS, CDR2 YFSETQ. This CDR3 spans 15 amino acids. The CDR3 protein is CASSFASGSTDTQYF. CDR3 coding DNA: TGCGCCAGCAGCTTTGCTAGCGGGAGTACAGATACGCAGTATTTT. Complete variable domain (other parts from reference TRBV5-1 and TRBJ2-3): KAGVTQTPRYLIKTRGQQVTLSCSPISGHRSVSWYQQTPGQGLQFLFEYFSETQRNKGNFPGRFSGRQFSNSRSEMNVSTLELGDSALYLCASSFASGSTDTQYFGPGTRLTVL.

The chain couples TRBV5-1 to TRBJ2-3; D not certain. Trimming stripped 0 bases from V and 0 bases from J, with 8 bases between. The CDR3 sequence is 15 residues long. Germline loops: CDR1 SGHRS, CDR2 YFSETQ. CDR3 coding DNA: TGCGCCAGCAGCTTGGCAGTTGCTAGCACAGATACGCAGTATTTT. Encoded protein: CASSLAVASTDTQYF.

This chain joins TRBV27 and TRBJ2-2, with 8 bases that match TRBD1. There are 15 residues in the CDR3. The ends lost 6 bases at V and 6 bases at J; junction bases unmatched: 9. Germline V gene lookup returns CDR1 MNHEY and CDR2 SMNVEV (reference sequence). CDR3 residues: CASRDRAEYAGELFF. The DNA of the CDR3 is TGTGCCAGCAGGGACAGGGCGGAGTACGCCGGGGAGCTGTTTTTT.

The V gene is TRBV28, the J gene TRBJ1-5; possible D gene TRBD1, 5 bases. Germline CDR1 reads MDHEN; CDR2 reads SYDVKM. V gave up 5 bases and J gave up 4 bases, with 12 bases separating them. This CDR3 region has 14 residues. The CDR3 sequence is CASSMGQGNQPQHF. In nucleotides, the CDR3 is TGTGCCAGCAGTATGGGGCAGGGTAATCAGCCCCAGCATTTT.

This clone was detected only a few times. V and J are TRBV28 and TRBJ1-2; no clear D. Germline CDR1 MDHEN, CDR2 SYDVKM. V was pared by 3 bases and J by 0 bases, with 8 bases between. The CDR3 spans 14 residues. The CDR3 DNA sequence: TGTGCCAGCAGTTTTATAGGTACTAACTATGGCTACACCTTC. This gives the protein CASSFIGTNYGYTF.

Many counts were recorded for this clone. The chain uses TRBV7-6 and TRBJ2-2; D might be TRBD1 or TRBD2, each matching 5 bases. Trimming took off 8 bases at V and 0 bases at J, with 19 bases between the two ends. This CDR3 has 17 residues. The germline gives CDR1 SGHVS, CDR2 FNYEAQ. CDR3 protein: CASVPRRGTPNTGELFF. CDR3 DNA sequence: TGTGCCAGCGTCCCACGCAGAGGGACCCCGAACACCGGGGAGCTGTTTTTT.

The chain uses TRBV11-1 and TRBJ2-5; 9 bases are shared with TRBD2. The V segment lost 5 bases and the J segment 2 bases; nucleotides outside the gene matches: 6. CDR3 size: 15 residues. The germline V gene has CDR1 SGHAT and CDR2 FQDESV (reference sequence). The CDR3 DNA sequence: TGTGCCAGCAGCGTTACTAGCGGGTTACAAGAGACCCAGTACTTC. Translated: CASSVTSGLQETQYF. Looking up the rest from reference TRBV11-1 and TRBJ2-5 gives the full variable domain: EAEVAQSPRYKITEKSQAVAFWCDPISGHATLYWYRQILGQGPELLVQFQDESVVDDSQLPKDRFSAERLKGVDSTLKIQPAELGDSAMYLCASSVTSGLQETQYFGPGTRLLVL.

The chain links TRBV10-1 to TRBJ2-1, with 13 bases that match TRBD2. Trimming took 6 bases from V and 7 from J; bases not matched to a gene: 6. Germline V gives CDR1 WNHNN, CDR2 SYGVQD (reference sequence). CDR3 length equals 15 residues. CDR3 DNA: TGCGCCAGCAGCAGGACTAGCGGGAGTATAAATGAGCAGTTCTTC. Its translation is CASSRTSGSINEQFF.

The chain employs TRBV4-3 and TRBJ2-7; 8 positions match TRBD2. Germline V gene lookup returns CDR1 LGHNA and CDR2 YSLEER. CDR3 length: 17 residues. The junction had 9 bases not matched to a gene; V was cut back by 2 bases and J by 0 bases. In nucleotides, the CDR3 is TGCGCCAGCAGCCAATTCCTAGCGGGTCGGAGCTCCTACGAGCAGTACTTC. Protein: CASSQFLAGRSSYEQYF.

The rearrangement links TRBV30 to TRBJ1-6; unclear D gene. CDR1 and CDR2 (germline): GTSNPN, SVGIG (reference sequence). V shed 2 bases and J shed 10 bases, with 6 bases lying between them. This CDR3 is built from 11 residues. The CDR3 DNA reads TGTGCCTGGAGTTTGGTCTCACCCCTCCACTTT. Translated, it gives CAWSLVSPLHF.